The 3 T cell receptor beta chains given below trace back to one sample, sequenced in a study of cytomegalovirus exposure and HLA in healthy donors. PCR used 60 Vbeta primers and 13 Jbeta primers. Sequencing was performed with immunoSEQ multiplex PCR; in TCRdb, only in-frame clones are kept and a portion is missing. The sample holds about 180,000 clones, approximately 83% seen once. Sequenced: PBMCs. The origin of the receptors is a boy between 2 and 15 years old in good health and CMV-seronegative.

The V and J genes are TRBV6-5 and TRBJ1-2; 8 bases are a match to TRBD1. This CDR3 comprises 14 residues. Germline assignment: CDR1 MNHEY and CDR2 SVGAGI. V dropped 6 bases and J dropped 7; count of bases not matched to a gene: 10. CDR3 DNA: TGTGCCAGCAGACGGACAGGGAAAAGTGGTGGCTACACCTTC. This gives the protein CASRRTGKSGGYTF.

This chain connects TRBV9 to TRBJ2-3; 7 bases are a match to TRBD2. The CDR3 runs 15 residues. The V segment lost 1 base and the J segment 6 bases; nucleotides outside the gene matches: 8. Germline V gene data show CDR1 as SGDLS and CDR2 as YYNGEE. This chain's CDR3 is CASSVTGGTADTQYF. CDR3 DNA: TGTGCCAGCAGCGTAACCGGGGGGACCGCCGATACGCAGTATTTT.

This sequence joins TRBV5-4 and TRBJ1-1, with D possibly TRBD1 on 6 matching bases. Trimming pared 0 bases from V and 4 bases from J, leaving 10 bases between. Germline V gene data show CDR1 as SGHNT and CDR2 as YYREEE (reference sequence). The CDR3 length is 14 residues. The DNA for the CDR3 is TGTGCCAGCAGCTTGGTACAGGGCCCCACTGAAGCTTTCTTT. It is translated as CASSLVQGPTEAFF. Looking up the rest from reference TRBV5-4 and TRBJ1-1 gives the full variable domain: ETGVTQSPTHLIKTRGQQVTLRCSSQSGHNTVSWYQQALGQGPQFIFQYYREEENGRGNFPPRFSGLQFPNYSSELNVNALELDDSALYLCASSLVQGPTEAFFGQGTRLTVV.